This T cell receptor (beta chain) derives from a study of T cells in Graves' hyperthyroidism and ophthalmopathy. Overall study findings and caveats: In the blood, most expanded thyroid clonotypes above 0.001 appeared as well. Ophthalmopathy prediction by the model preceded onset by a median about 6.8 months.

This clonotype was picked up a small number of times. Its antigen is not known. TCR beta CDR3 region amplification was performed from RNA transcripts. HTBI primers drove first-round RT-PCR of the TCR CDR3. TCRdb re-called the multiplex PCR reads with MiXCR, one entry per CDR3 protein. Altogether about 700,000 distinct CDR3 sequences are present, 45% being singletons, with the ten largest covering 6.5% to 9%. The CDR3 is made up of 15 amino acids. Trimming removed 2 bases at V and 1 base at J, with 12 bases between. The germline gives CDR1 SGHNT, CDR2 YYREEE (reference sequence). The receptor was derived from an adult man with Graves' disease, either hyperthyroidism or ophthalmopathy (not recorded which). What was sequenced was peripheral blood or thyroid tissue (not recorded which). The chain carries TRBV5-4 and TRBJ1-2; D uncertain. Here the CDR3 DNA reads TGTGCCAGCAGCTTCTCTTCCGACGTTAACTATGGCTACACCTTC. This encodes CASSFSSDVNYGYTF.